What follows are 26 T cell receptor beta chains derived from one specimen sequenced in a study of blood T cell repertoires in COVID-19 (dated by TCRdb to the early 2020s). The library came from the immunoSEQ multiplex PCR assay. Held by TCRdb, this immuneACCESS table contains in-frame sequences only and omits some clones. Under half of the omission traces to an unresolved V gene where checked; the cause of the rest is unknown. The table for this sample lists some 140,000 clones; about four fifths of them were counted only once. The ten most abundant clones make up more than 2.5% of the sample. Sample: peripheral blood. The receptors shown here come from a woman of 80 years or more with acute or convalescent COVID-19.

The rearrangement links TRBV5-5 to TRBJ2-5; TRBD1 agrees at 8 bases. The CDR3 consists of 16 residues. Germline CDR1 reads SGHKS; CDR2 reads YYEKEE (reference sequence). V shed 6 bases and J 7 bases; nucleotides not matched to a gene: 17. The CDR3 coding sequence is TGTGCCAGCACTTGGCCCGACAGGGGAGCCTCCATGACCCAGTACTTC. As protein: CASTWPDRGASMTQYF.

The chain uses TRBV6-4 and TRBJ2-7, with TRBD2 matching 10 bases. The germline V gene encodes CDR1 MRHNA and CDR2 SNTAGT. Trimming cost V 5 bases and J 3 bases; bases outside gene matches: 7. This CDR3 region has 15 residues. CDR3: CASSPLAGANYEQYF. CDR3 in DNA: TGTGCCAGCAGTCCGCTAGCGGGGGCCAACTACGAGCAGTACTTC.

The chain joins TRBV5-1 to TRBJ2-3, with D perhaps TRBD1 (5 bases). CDR1 and CDR2 (germline): SGHRS, YFSETQ. Between the trimmed V and J ends, which lost 3 bases and 4 bases, there was a span of 15 bases. The CDR3 spans 15 residues. The DNA of the CDR3 is TGCGCCAGCAGCTACGGCAGGGTTCAGGCAGATACGCAGTATTTT. This sequence encodes CASSYGRVQADTQYF. The full variable domain, completed using reference TRBV5-1 and TRBJ2-3, is KAGVTQTPRYLIKTRGQQVTLSCSPISGHRSVSWYQQTPGQGLQFLFEYFSETQRNKGNFPGRFSGRQFSNSRSEMNVSTLELGDSALYLCASSYGRVQADTQYFGPGTRLTVL.

The J gene is TRBJ1-1, the V gene TRBV5-1; D might be TRBD1 (5 bases). The CDR3 extends over 15 amino acids. In germline, CDR1 is SGHRS, CDR2 YFSETQ. V was clipped by 0 bases and J by 4 bases, with 13 bases between them. The CDR3 region is CASSLGPGLGTEAFF. The CDR3 nucleotides read TGCGCCAGCAGCTTGGGTCCAGGGTTGGGCACTGAAGCTTTCTTT. Combining the CDR3 with reference TRBV5-1 and TRBJ1-1 gives the whole variable domain KAGVTQTPRYLIKTRGQQVTLSCSPISGHRSVSWYQQTPGQGLQFLFEYFSETQRNKGNFPGRFSGRQFSNSRSEMNVSTLELGDSALYLCASSLGPGLGTEAFFGQGTRLTVV.

The table lists this clone with a few counts. This rearrangement joins TRBV27 to TRBJ2-3; 12 positions agree with TRBD2. The trim removed 6 bases at V and 2 bases at J, leaving 6 bases unmatched. From germline, CDR1 is MNHEY and CDR2 SMNVEV (reference sequence). The CDR3 contains 16 residues. The CDR3 DNA is TGTGCCAGCAGCCGAACTAGCGGGGGGCCCACAGATACGCAGTATTTT. Translating it yields CASSRTSGGPTDTQYF.

This clone has only one observation. This chain connects TRBV5-5 to TRBJ1-1, with D possibly TRBD1 on 5 matching bases. The V end lost 7 bases, the J end lost 1 base, and 14 bases lay between the germline ends. CDR1 and CDR2 from the germline V gene are SGHKS and YYEKEE (reference sequence). This CDR3 comprises 14 residues. CDR3 sequence: CASGQRETNTEAFF. CDR3 DNA sequence: TGTGCCAGCGGACAACGGGAGACGAACACTGAAGCTTTCTTT.

This clone was recorded only once. This sequence joins TRBV4-1 and TRBJ1-1; tentatively, D is TRBD1 (5 bases). Germline loops: CDR1 MGHRA, CDR2 YSYEKL. The germline V and J ends were trimmed by 1 base and 11 bases, with 17 bases remaining between them. The CDR3 sequence is 14 residues long. The CDR3: CASSQVGVRVAAFF. The CDR3, as DNA: TGCGCCAGCAGCCAAGTAGGGGTCAGGGTGGCGGCTTTCTTT.

The V call is TRBV25-1, the J call TRBJ2-1; D is uncertain. The CDR3 runs 12 residues. Trimming removed 5 bases from V and 6 bases from J, with 8 bases in between. The V gene's germline CDR1 is MGHDK and CDR2 SYGVNS. CDR3 region: CASSRQFNEQFF. The CDR3 DNA reads TGTGCCAGCAGTCGACAATTCAATGAGCAGTTCTTC. The full variable domain, completed using reference TRBV25-1 and TRBJ2-1, is EADIYQTPRYLVIGTGKKITLECSQTMGHDKMYWYQQDPGMELHLIHYSYGVNSTEKGDLSSESTVSRIRTEHFPLTLESARPSHTSQYLCASSRQFNEQFFGPGTRLTVL.

The V call is TRBV11-2, the J call TRBJ1-2; 8 bases map to TRBD1. There are 14 residues in the CDR3. Trimming at V came to 3 bases and at J to 3 bases, leaving 3 bases not matched to a gene. The germline V gene encodes CDR1 SGHAT and CDR2 FQNNGV. CDR3 DNA: TGTGCCAGCAGCTTGGACAGGGCGGACTATGGCTACACCTTC. Its translation: CASSLDRADYGYTF.

The J gene is TRBJ1-2, the V gene TRBV5-6, with TRBD1 identical over 9 bases. CDR1 and CDR2 from the germline V gene are SGHDT and YYEEEE. The CDR3 spans 17 residues. Losses at the gene ends were 0 bases for V and 3 bases for J; bases not matched to a gene: 9. This chain's CDR3 is CASSLDLGQGIDYGYTF. DNA of the CDR3: TGTGCCAGCAGCTTGGATCTGGGACAGGGAATCGACTATGGCTACACCTTC.

The V and J genes are TRBV2 and TRBJ1-5; D is undetermined. This CDR3 is 15 amino acids long. Trimming took 2 bases from V and 6 from J, leaving 14 bases between them. CDR1 and CDR2 (germline): SNHLY, FYNNEI. In DNA, the CDR3 is TGTGCCAGCAGTGAATTAAGCCTACAGTCTCAGCCCCAGCATTTT. Its protein is CASSELSLQSQPQHF.

This clone was seen more than once but under ten times. The chain joins TRBV19 to TRBJ1-5; 9 bases match TRBD1. CDR1 LNHDA and CDR2 SQIVND come from the germline V gene (reference sequence). The CDR3 has 17 residues. Trimming removed 3 bases from V and 3 bases from J; junction bases left unmatched: 9. CDR3: CASSISPGQGYNQPQHF. CDR3 bases: TGTGCCAGTAGTATTTCCCCGGGACAGGGCTACAATCAGCCCCAGCATTTT.

The chain combines TRBV7-3 with TRBJ2-3; 7 bases agree with TRBD1. The CDR3 has 14 residues. J was trimmed by 0 bases and V by 4 bases; bases with no gene match: 1. Germline V lookup: CDR1 SGHTA, CDR2 FQGTGA. CDR3 coding DNA: TGTGCCAGCAGCTCCAGGGGGAGCACAGATACGCAGTATTTT. Protein product: CASSSRGSTDTQYF.

V is TRBV2 and J is TRBJ1-2; possible D gene TRBD1, 5 bases. Per the germline V gene, CDR1 is SNHLY and CDR2 is FYNNEI. This CDR3 region has 12 residues. Between the trimmed V and J ends, which lost 6 bases and 6 bases, there was a span of 11 bases. The CDR3: CASRERRDGYTF. The CDR3 coding sequence is TGTGCCAGCAGGGAACGCAGGGATGGCTACACCTTC.

This chain joins TRBV27 and TRBJ2-7; TRBD2 agrees at 11 bases. Germline lookup yields CDR1 MNHEY and CDR2 SMNVEV (reference sequence). The CDR3 extends over 14 amino acids. With V trimmed by 7 bases and J by 1 base, 3 bases remained unmatched. The CDR3 here is CASMGLAASYEQYF. The CDR3 nucleotides read TGTGCCAGCATGGGACTAGCGGCTTCCTACGAGCAGTACTTC.

This sequence joins TRBV5-1 and TRBJ2-6; 7 bases are a match to TRBD1. The CDR3 has 16 amino acids. Germline CDR1 reads SGHRS; CDR2 reads YFSETQ. V trimming: 4 bases; J trimming: 2 bases; junction bases outside the gene matches: 6. This chain's CDR3 is CASSRGQEAGANVLTF. The CDR3 nucleotides read TGCGCCAGCAGCAGAGGACAGGAGGCTGGGGCCAACGTCCTGACTTTC.

This chain joins TRBV7-8 and TRBJ2-7; a weak D match, TRBD2 (6 bases). The CDR3 is 14 amino acids. Trimming stripped 4 bases from V and 4 bases from J, with 14 bases between. Germline lookup yields CDR1 SGHVS and CDR2 FQNEAQ. Here the CDR3 DNA reads TGTGCCAGCAGCTCCAACACCGGAGGGTACGAGCAGTACTTC. It encodes CASSSNTGGYEQYF.

This rearrangement joins TRBV4-1 to TRBJ2-7; TRBD1 is a possible D gene (6 bases). Trimming removed 2 bases from V and 3 bases from J, with 14 bases in between. The germline gives CDR1 MGHRA, CDR2 YSYEKL. The CDR3 has 15 amino acids. The CDR3 here is CASSQPSRGVYEQYF. CDR3 DNA sequence: TGCGCCAGCAGCCAACCCAGCAGGGGCGTCTACGAGCAGTACTTC.

The CDR3: CASRPGQADGYTF. CDR3 coding DNA: TGTGCCAGCAGGCCGGGACAGGCGGATGGCTACACCTTC. The gene calls are TRBV12-3 or TRBV12-4 and TRBJ1-2; TRBD1 aligns across 8 bases. V lost 6 bases to trimming and J lost 6 bases; unmatched junction nucleotides: 6. The CDR3 covers 13 residues.

This sequence joins TRBV9 and TRBJ1-2; perhaps TRBD1 as D (6 bases). Germline CDR1 and CDR2: SGDLS and YYNGEE. The CDR3 extends over 15 amino acids. The ends were cut back, 3 bases at V and 2 bases at J, with 14 bases in the middle. For the CDR3, the DNA is TGTGCCAGCAGCGCCACAGGGAGTTCAAACTATGGCTACACCTTC. This encodes CASSATGSSNYGYTF.

The V gene is TRBV28, the J gene TRBJ2-7, with 7 bases lining up with TRBD1. The trim removed 8 bases at V and 7 bases at J, leaving 14 bases unmatched. The CDR3 runs to 14 residues. Germline lookup yields CDR1 MDHEN and CDR2 SYDVKM. In DNA, the CDR3 is TGTGCCAGCCAGCGATCAGGGGGAAAAAGGGAGCAGTACTTC. Residues: CASQRSGGKREQYF.

J is TRBJ1-6 and V is TRBV7-2, with 7 bases aligning to TRBD1. Germline assignment: CDR1 SGHTA and CDR2 FQGNSA. The CDR3 totals 15 residues. V shed 5 bases, J shed 14 bases, and the junction held 15 bases outside the gene matches. The CDR3 protein is CASSPGTANSEALHF. The CDR3 DNA reads TGTGCCAGCAGCCCGGGGACAGCCAACTCCGAAGCCCTCCACTTT.

The chain uses TRBV7-9 and TRBJ2-5, with D maybe TRBD1 (5 bases). The length of the CDR3 is 15 residues. V lost 1 base and J 4 bases, leaving 13 bases between the germline ends. CDR1 and CDR2 from the germline V gene are SEHNR and FQNEAQ (reference sequence). The CDR3 loop reads CASSLEGRVGETQYF. CDR3 DNA: TGTGCCAGCAGCTTAGAGGGGCGAGTGGGAGAGACCCAGTACTTC.

The genes are TRBV6-2 or TRBV6-3 and TRBJ1-5; TRBD1 agrees at 8 bases. This CDR3 has 16 residues. V dropped 4 bases and J dropped 0; count of bases not matched to a gene: 5. Germline assignment: CDR1 MNHEY and CDR2 SVGEGT. CDR3 in DNA: TGTGCCAGCAGTTCCGGGACAGGATTTAGCAATCAGCCCCAGCATTTT. Translation gives CASSSGTGFSNQPQHF.

The chain links TRBV5-1 to TRBJ1-3, with a weak D call TRBD1 (6 bases). CDR1 and CDR2 (germline): SGHRS, YFSETQ. This CDR3 has 16 residues. V was clipped by 4 bases and J by 1 base, with 15 bases between them. This chain's CDR3 is CASSGDGGRSGNTIYF. The CDR3 region has the DNA TGCGCCAGCAGCGGGGACGGGGGGCGGTCTGGAAACACCATATATTTT.

The rearrangement joins TRBV7-9 to TRBJ1-3, with D perhaps TRBD1 (5 bases). Trimming took off 1 base at V and 0 bases at J, with 13 bases between the two ends. Germline CDR1 reads SEHNR; CDR2 reads FQNEAQ (reference sequence). This CDR3 region has 17 residues. The CDR3 nucleotides read TGTGCCAGCAGCTTAGGGCAGGGATCGAGCTCTGGAAACACCATATATTTT. Translation gives CASSLGQGSSSGNTIYF.